Reported below is one TCR beta chain. Its specificity is not known. At one end the junction does not follow the germline gene, possibly because of a read error. This CDR3 comprises 9 residues. Germline V CDR1 and CDR2: SQVTM, ANQGSEA. Purity exceeding 95% was reached by all sorted populations. This sample stems from a study of beta chain features in type 1 diabetes. Regarding the study as a whole: More deletions and fewer insertions at VDJ junctions were seen in type 1 diabetes patients.

cDNA synthesis used the whole RNA isolate, giving expressed TCRB sequences. TCRdb's copy holds only in-frame clones and misses some; the assay was immunoSEQ multiplex PCR. The profile covers 150,000 to 190,000 clones, with more than 9.5% appearing a single time and roughly 2% taken by the ten largest. The chain employs TRBV29-1 and TRBJ1-5; a possible D gene is TRBD1 (6 bases). The origin of this receptor is a man between 18 and 29 years old in good health. Sequencing input: central memory CD4+ T cells from blood. DNA for the CDR3: TGCAGCGTGGAACCCGGACAGCTTTTT. Encoded protein: CSVEPGQLF.